Below are 12 T cell receptor beta chains sequenced from a single sample in a study of PD-L1 blockade in urothelial cancer. Time point denoted: pretreatment peripheral blood. TCRdb's copy holds only in-frame clones and misses some; the assay was immunoSEQ multiplex PCR. Of tens of thousands of clones listed, roughly nine tenths are singletons. The sequencing used PBMCs, collected around atezolizumab (anti-PD-L1) treatment. The receptors were sampled from a man in his 70s with urothelial cancer.

The chain is built from TRBV27 and TRBJ2-7; 9 nucleotides match TRBD2. CDR1 and CDR2 (germline): MNHEY, SMNVEV (reference sequence). This CDR3 comprises 15 residues. Germline trimming cut 5 bases from V and 4 bases from J; bases unmatched to any gene: 9. CDR3 residues: CASSPTGLASYEQYF. The CDR3 nucleotides are TGTGCCAGCAGTCCAACCGGACTAGCGTCGTACGAGCAGTACTTC.

The chain couples TRBV18 to TRBJ2-5; 7 bases align to TRBD1. The CDR3 has 15 amino acids. V lost 2 bases to trimming and J lost 3 bases; unmatched junction nucleotides: 6. Looked up from germline, CDR1 is KGHSH and CDR2 is LQKENI. CDR3: CASSPNRGGEETQYF. The CDR3 nucleotides are TGTGCCAGCTCACCAAACCGAGGGGGCGAAGAGACCCAGTACTTC.

This rearrangement joins TRBV2 to TRBJ2-3; 11 bases line up with TRBD2. V was pared by 11 bases and J by 1 base, with 5 bases of the junction left unmatched. Germline V lookup: CDR1 SNHLY, CDR2 FYNNEI. CDR3 length: 14 residues. The CDR3 here is CASIAGGGTDTQYF. CDR3 DNA sequence: TGTGCCTCTATAGCGGGAGGGGGCACAGATACGCAGTATTTT.

The V and J genes are TRBV6-1 and TRBJ1-5; the match to TRBD1 covers 11 bases. V shed 8 bases, J shed 6 bases, and the junction held 6 bases outside the gene matches. CDR1 and CDR2 (germline): MNHNS, SASEGT. The CDR3 sequence is 14 residues long. CDR3 nucleotides: TGTGCCAGCCTAAGGACAGGGGGCGGTCAGCCCCAGCATTTT. Protein sequence: CASLRTGGGQPQHF.

The CDR3: CASLESPGANVLTF. The CDR3 bases are TGTGCCAGCCTAGAATCCCCTGGGGCCAACGTCCTGACTTTC. This chain joins TRBV2 and TRBJ2-6; D is unclear. The V gene lost 8 bases and the J gene lost 2 bases, with 10 bases spanning the gap. Germline values: CDR1 SNHLY, CDR2 FYNNEI. There are 14 residues in the CDR3.

The chain combines TRBV16 with TRBJ1-1; D not certain. V gave up 2 bases and J gave up 1 base, with 5 bases separating them. This CDR3 is built from 13 residues. In germline, CDR1 is KGHSY, CDR2 FQNENV. This chain's CDR3 is CASSQQKNTEAFF. As DNA, the CDR3 is TGTGCCAGCAGCCAACAGAAGAACACTGAAGCTTTCTTT.

This chain uses TRBV7-9 with TRBJ1-5; 7 nucleotides align to TRBD1. Germline CDR1 is SEHNR and CDR2 is FQNEAQ (reference sequence). The CDR3 covers 19 residues. The junction had 14 bases not matched to a gene; V was cut back by 0 bases and J by 3 bases. CDR3 bases: TGTGCCAGCAGCTTAGCTATTGGGACAGTCAATGGGTTCAATCAGCCCCAGCATTTT. Translating gives CASSLAIGTVNGFNQPQHF.

V gene TRBV7-9 combines with J gene TRBJ2-5, with TRBD1 matching over 11 bases. Per the germline V gene, CDR1 is SEHNR and CDR2 is FQNEAQ (reference sequence). Trimming at V came to 5 bases and at J to 6 bases, leaving 11 bases not matched to a gene. This CDR3 spans 16 amino acids. CDR3 loop: CASSTPWTGGEKTQYF. The DNA of the CDR3 is TGTGCCAGCAGCACTCCTTGGACAGGGGGCGAAAAGACCCAGTACTTC.

This clone was seen just once. The genes are TRBV4-1 and TRBJ2-5; 8 bases fit TRBD2. Germline CDR1 reads MGHRA; CDR2 reads YSYEKL. Losses at the gene ends were 1 base for V and 2 bases for J; bases not matched to a gene: 9. The CDR3 covers 17 residues. The CDR3 nucleotides read TGCGCCAGCAGCCAAGGGGGGGCGGGAGGTTTACAAGAGACCCAGTACTTC. Translation gives CASSQGGAGGLQETQYF.

This rearrangement joins TRBV29-1 to TRBJ1-1, with a tentative D call TRBD1 (6 bases). V was trimmed by 6 bases and J by 4 bases, leaving 21 bases between them. CDR1 is SQVTM, CDR2 ANQGSEA, per germline. This CDR3 is 15 amino acids long. The CDR3 nucleotides are TGCAGCGTCTCCGGGACATCAATCTCGGGCACTGAAGCTTTCTTT. It codes for CSVSGTSISGTEAFF.

The V call is TRBV11-2, the J call TRBJ2-3; D gene ambiguous. V dropped 3 bases and J dropped 0 bases, with 10 bases sitting between them. The germline V gene encodes CDR1 SGHAT and CDR2 FQNNGV. This CDR3 region has 15 residues. The CDR3 loop is CASSFGQVSTDTQYF. In DNA form, the CDR3 reads TGTGCCAGCAGCTTTGGCCAGGTCAGCACAGATACGCAGTATTTT.

The chain links TRBV27 to TRBJ2-1; TRBD2 aligns across 8 bases. The CDR3 loop spans 16 amino acids. Trimming cost V 5 bases and J 6 bases; bases outside gene matches: 12. Per the germline V gene, CDR1 is MNHEY and CDR2 is SMNVEV (reference sequence). CDR3 nucleotides: TGTGCCAGCAGTGCCTCGGGACTAGTCTCCGGCAATGAGCAGTTCTTC. It is translated as CASSASGLVSGNEQFF.